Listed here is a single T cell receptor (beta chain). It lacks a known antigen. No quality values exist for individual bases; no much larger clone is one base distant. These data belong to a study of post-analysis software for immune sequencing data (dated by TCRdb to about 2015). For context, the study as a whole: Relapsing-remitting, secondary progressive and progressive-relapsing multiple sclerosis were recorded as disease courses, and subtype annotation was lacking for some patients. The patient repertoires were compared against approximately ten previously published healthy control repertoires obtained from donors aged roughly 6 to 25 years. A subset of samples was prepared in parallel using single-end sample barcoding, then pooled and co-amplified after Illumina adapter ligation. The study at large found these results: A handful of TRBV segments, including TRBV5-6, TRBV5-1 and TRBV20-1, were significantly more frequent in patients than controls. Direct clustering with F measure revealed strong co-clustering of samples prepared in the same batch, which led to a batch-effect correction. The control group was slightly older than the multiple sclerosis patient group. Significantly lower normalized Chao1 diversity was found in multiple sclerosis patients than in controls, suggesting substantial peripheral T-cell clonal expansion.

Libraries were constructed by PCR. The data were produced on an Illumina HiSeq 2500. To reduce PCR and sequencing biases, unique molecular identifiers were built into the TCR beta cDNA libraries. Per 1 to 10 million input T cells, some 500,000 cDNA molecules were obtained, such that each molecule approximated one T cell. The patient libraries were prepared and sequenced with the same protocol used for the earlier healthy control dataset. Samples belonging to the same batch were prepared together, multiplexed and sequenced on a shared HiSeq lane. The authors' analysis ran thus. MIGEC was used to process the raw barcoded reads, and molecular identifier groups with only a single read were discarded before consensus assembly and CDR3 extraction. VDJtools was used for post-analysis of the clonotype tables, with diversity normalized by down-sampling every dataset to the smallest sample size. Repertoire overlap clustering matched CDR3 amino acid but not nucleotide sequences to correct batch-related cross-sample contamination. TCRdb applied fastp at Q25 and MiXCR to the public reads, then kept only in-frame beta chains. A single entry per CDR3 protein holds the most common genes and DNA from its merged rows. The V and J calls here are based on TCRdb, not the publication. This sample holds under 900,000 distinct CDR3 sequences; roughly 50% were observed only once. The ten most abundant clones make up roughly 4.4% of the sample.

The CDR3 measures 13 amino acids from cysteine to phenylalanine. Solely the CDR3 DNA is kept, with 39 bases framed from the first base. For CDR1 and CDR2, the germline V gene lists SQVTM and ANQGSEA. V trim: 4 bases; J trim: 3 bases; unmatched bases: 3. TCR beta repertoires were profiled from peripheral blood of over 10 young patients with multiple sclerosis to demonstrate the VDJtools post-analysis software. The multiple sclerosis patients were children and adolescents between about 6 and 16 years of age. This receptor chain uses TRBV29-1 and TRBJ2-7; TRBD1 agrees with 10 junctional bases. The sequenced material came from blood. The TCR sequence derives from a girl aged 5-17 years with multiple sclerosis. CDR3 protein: CSVVWTGGYEQYF. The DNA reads TGCAGCGTTGTCTGGACAGGGGGCTACGAGCAGTACTTC.